Listed here are 5 T cell receptor beta chains from one sample, sequenced in a study of spatial heterogeneity in lung cancer. Specified time point: sample taken at primary tumor resection. TCRdb re-derived calls from the 5' RACE reads in MiXCR, one entry per CDR3 protein. Of some 7,700 distinct CDR3 sequences listed, around 15% are singletons. The specimen was normal lung tissue next to the tumor, collected at surgery. The receptors were sampled from a male donor with early-stage non-small cell lung cancer.

As for this clonotype: At one boundary the junction diverges from the germline segment, which might be a read error. The chain links TRBV4-1 to TRBJ2-7; TRBD1 is a possible D gene (6 bases). Germline lookup yields CDR1 MGHRA and CDR2 YSYEKL. The CDR3 consists of 15 residues. The CDR3, as DNA: TGCGCAAGCAGCCACCCAGGGGATCCTACGGGGGAGCAGTACTTC. It is translated as CASSHPGDPTGEQYF.

The gene calls are TRBV29-1 and TRBJ2-7; TRBD2 matches at 11 bases. The CDR3 is 15 residues long. Per germline, CDR1 SQVTM and CDR2 ANQGSEA. J lost 0 bases, V lost 4 bases, and 5 bases had no gene match. CDR3 in amino acids: CSVVGTSGSSYEQYF. The CDR3 region has the DNA TGCAGCGTTGTTGGGACTAGCGGAAGCTCCTACGAGCAGTACTTC.

This chain connects TRBV19 to TRBJ2-3; 7 bases are a match to TRBD2. The V gene end was trimmed by 7 bases and the J gene end by 2 bases; junction bases not matched to a gene: 9. Germline V lookup: CDR1 LNHDA, CDR2 SQIVND (reference sequence). The CDR3 covers 15 residues. The DNA of the CDR3 is TGTGCCAGTAAGGGACTTGCGGGGGACACAGATACGCAGTATTTT. It yields the protein CASKGLAGDTDTQYF. The full variable domain, rest sourced from reference TRBV19 and TRBJ2-3, is DGGITQSPKYLFRKEGQNVTLSCEQNLNHDAMYWYRQDPGQGLRLIYYSQIVNDFQKGDIAEGYSVSREKKESFPLTVTSAQKNPTAFYLCASKGLAGDTDTQYFGPGTRLTVL.

CDR3 loop: CASSEPAGGPSTDTQYF. The CDR3 region has the DNA TGCGCCAGCAGTGAACCAGCGGGGGGGCCAAGCACAGATACGCAGTATTTT. The genes are TRBV10-2 and TRBJ2-3, with TRBD2 matching over 10 bases. CDR1 is WSHSY and CDR2 is SAAADI in the germline V gene. The ends lost 3 bases at V and 0 bases at J; junction bases unmatched: 6. This CDR3 is built from 17 residues.

The chain recombines TRBV28 with TRBJ2-5; D possibly corresponds to TRBD2 (6 bases). The germline V and J ends were trimmed by 1 base and 3 bases, with 12 bases remaining between them. CDR1 and CDR2 from the germline V gene are MDHEN and SYDVKM. CDR3 size: 15 residues. The CDR3 region has the DNA TGTGCCAGCAGTTTATCCCGGAGGGGAAAAGAGACCCAGTACTTC. Translated, it gives CASSLSRRGKETQYF. The variable domain in full, completed from reference TRBV28 and TRBJ2-5, reads DVKVTQSSRYLVKRTGEKVFLECVQDMDHENMFWYRQDPGLGLRLIYFSYDVKMKEKGDIPEGYSVSREKKERFSLILESASTNQTSMYLCASSLSRRGKETQYFGPGTRLLVL.